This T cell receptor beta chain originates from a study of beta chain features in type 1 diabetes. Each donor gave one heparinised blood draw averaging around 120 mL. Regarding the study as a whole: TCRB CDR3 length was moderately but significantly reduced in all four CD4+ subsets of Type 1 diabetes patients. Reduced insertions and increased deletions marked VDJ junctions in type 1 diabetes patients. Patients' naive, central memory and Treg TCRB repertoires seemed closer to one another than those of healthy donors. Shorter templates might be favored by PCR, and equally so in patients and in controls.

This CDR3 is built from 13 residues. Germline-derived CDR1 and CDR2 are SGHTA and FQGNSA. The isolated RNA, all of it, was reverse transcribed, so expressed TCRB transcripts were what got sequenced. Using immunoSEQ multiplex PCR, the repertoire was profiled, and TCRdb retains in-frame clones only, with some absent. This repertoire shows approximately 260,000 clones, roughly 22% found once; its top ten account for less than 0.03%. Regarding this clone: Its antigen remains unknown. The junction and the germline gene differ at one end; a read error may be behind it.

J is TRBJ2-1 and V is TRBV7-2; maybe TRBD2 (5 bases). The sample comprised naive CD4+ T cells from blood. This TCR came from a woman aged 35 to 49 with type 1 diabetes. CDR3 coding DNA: TGTGCCAGCACCTTAGGGAGTTACAATGAGCAGTTCTTC. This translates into CASTLGSYNEQFF.